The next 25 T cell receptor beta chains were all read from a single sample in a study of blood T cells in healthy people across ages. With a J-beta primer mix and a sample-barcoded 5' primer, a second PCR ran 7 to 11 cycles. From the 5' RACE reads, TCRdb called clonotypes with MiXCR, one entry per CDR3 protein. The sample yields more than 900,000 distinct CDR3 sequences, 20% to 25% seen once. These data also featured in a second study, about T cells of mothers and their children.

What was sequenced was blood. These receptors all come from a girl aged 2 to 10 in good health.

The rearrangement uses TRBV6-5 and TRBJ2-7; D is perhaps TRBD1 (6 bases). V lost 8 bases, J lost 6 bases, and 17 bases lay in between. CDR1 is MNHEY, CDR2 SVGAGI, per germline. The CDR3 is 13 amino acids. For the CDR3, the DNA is TGTGCCAGCCAGGGGCCTCTACGTGCCGAGCAGTACTTC. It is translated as CASQGPLRAEQYF.

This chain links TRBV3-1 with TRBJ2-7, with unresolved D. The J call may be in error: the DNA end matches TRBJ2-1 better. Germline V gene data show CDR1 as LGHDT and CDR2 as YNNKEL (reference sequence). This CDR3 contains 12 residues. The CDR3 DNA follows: TGTGCCAGCAGCCAGGGGAAGGGTGGGCAGTTCTTC. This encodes CASSQGKGGQFF.

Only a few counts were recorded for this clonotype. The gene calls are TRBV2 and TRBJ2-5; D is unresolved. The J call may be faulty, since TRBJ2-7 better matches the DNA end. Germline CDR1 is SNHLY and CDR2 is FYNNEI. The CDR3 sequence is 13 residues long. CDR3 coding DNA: TGTGCCAGCAGTGTGAATAGCTACTACGAGCAGTACTTC. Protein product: CASSVNSYYEQYF.

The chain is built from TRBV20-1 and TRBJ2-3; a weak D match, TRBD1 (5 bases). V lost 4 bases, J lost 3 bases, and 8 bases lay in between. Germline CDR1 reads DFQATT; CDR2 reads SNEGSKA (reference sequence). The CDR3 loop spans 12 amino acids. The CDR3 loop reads CSATGPTDTQYF. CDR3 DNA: TGCAGTGCTACAGGGCCTACAGATACGCAGTATTTT.

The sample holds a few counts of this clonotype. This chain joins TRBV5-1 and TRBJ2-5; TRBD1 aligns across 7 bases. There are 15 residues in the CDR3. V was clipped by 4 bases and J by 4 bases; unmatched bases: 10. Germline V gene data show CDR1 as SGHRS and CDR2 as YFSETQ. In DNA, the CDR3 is TGCGCCAGCAGCATCGGGACAGATCCGGGAGAGACCCAGTACTTC. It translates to CASSIGTDPGETQYF.

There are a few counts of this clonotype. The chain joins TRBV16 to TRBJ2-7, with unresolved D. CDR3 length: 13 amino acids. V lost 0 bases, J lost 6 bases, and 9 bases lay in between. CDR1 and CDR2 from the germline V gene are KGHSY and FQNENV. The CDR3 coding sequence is TGTGCCAGCAGCCAATCTATACAGAGCGAGCAGTACTTC. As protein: CASSQSIQSEQYF.

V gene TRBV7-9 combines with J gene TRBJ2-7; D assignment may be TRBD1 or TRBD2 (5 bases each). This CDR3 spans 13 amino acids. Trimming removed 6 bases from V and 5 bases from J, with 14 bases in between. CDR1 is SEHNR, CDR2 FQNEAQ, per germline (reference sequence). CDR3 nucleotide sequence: TGTGCCAGCAGGTCGAAGGGGAGCGACGAGCAGTACTTC. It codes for CASRSKGSDEQYF.

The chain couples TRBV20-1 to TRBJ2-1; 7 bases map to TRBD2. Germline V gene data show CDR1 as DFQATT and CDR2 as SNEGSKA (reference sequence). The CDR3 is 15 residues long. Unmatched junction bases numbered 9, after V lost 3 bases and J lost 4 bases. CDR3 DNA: TGCAGTGCTAGTAAGGCTAGCGGAAAGTACAATGAGCAGTTCTTC. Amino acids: CSASKASGKYNEQFF.

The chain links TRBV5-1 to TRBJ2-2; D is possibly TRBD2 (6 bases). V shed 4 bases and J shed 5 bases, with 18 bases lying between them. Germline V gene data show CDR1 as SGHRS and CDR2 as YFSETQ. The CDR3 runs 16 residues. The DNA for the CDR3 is TGCGCCAGCAGCCCTCAATGGGGGGTAGAGACCGGGGAGCTGTTTTTT. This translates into CASSPQWGVETGELFF.

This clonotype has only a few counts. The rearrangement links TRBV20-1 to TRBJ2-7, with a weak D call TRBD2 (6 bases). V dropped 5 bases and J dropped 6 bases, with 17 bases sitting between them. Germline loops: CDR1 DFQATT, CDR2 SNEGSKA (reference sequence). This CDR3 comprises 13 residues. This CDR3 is CSAFRESLGEQYF. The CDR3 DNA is TGCAGTGCTTTTCGGGAGTCCCTCGGCGAGCAGTACTTC.

The CDR3 is CASSFRLGPGYF. CDR3 in DNA: TGTGCCAGCAGTTTCCGACTAGGCCCCGGGTATTTT. This chain uses TRBV28 with TRBJ2-3, with D possibly being TRBD2 (6 bases). This CDR3 is built from 12 residues. Trimming took off 3 bases at V and 14 bases at J, with 15 bases between the two ends. Germline assignment: CDR1 MDHEN and CDR2 SYDVKM.

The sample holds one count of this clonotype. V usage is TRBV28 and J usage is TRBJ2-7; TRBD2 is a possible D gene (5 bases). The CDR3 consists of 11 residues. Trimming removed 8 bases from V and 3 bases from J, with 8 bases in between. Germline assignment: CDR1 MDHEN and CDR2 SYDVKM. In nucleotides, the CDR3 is TGTGCCAGCGCCGGGATCTACGAGCAGTACTTC. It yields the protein CASAGIYEQYF.

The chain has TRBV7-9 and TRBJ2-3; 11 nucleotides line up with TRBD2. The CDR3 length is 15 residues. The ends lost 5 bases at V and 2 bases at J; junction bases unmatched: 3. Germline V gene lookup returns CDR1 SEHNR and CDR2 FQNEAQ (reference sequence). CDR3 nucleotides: TGTGCCAGCAGCACTAGCGGGGGAACCACAGATACGCAGTATTTT. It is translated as CASSTSGGTTDTQYF.

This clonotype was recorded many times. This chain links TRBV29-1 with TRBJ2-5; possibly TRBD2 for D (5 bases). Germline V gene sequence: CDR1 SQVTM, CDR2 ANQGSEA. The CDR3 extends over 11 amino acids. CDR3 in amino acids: CSAQGGETQYF. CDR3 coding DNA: TGCAGTGCCCAAGGCGGGGAGACCCAGTACTTC.

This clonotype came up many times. Written as DNA, the CDR3 is TGCGCCAGCAGCTTGGGACTCGTAGCGGGACCGGCAGATACGCAGTATTTT. Translation gives CASSLGLVAGPADTQYF. The V call is TRBV5-1, the J call TRBJ2-3, with TRBD2 matching 8 bases. Germline loops: CDR1 SGHRS, CDR2 YFSETQ. This CDR3 region has 17 residues. The ends lost 0 bases at V and 4 bases at J; junction bases unmatched: 10.

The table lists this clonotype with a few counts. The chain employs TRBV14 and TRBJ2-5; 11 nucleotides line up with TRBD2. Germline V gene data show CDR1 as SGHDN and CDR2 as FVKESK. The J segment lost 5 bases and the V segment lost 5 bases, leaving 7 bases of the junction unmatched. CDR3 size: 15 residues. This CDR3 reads CASSVLAGGRETQYF. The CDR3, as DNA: TGTGCCAGCAGCGTCCTAGCGGGAGGCCGGGAGACCCAGTACTTC.

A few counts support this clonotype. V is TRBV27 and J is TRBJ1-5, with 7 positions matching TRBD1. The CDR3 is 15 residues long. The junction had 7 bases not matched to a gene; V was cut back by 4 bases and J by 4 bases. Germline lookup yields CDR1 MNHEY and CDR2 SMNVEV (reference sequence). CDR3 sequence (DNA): TGTGCCAGCAGTTCCCTCCCGGGACAGAATCAGCCCCAGCATTTT. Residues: CASSSLPGQNQPQHF.

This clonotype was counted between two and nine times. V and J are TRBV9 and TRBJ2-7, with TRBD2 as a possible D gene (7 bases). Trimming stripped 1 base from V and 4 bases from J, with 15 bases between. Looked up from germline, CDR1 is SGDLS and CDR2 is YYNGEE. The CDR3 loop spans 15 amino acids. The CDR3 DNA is TGTGCCAGCAGCGTAAGGGGGGGTGGAATTTACGAGCAGTACTTC. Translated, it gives CASSVRGGGIYEQYF.

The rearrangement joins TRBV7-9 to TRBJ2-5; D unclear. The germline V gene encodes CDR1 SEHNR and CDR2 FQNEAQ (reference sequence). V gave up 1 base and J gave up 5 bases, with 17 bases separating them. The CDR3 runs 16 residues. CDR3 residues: CASSLEFAAALETQYF. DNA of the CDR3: TGTGCCAGCAGCTTAGAATTTGCGGCGGCCCTTGAGACCCAGTACTTC.

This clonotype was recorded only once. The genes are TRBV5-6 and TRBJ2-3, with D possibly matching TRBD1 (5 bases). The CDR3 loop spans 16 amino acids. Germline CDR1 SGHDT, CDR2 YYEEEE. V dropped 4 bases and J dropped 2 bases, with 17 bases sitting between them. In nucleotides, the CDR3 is TGTGCCAGCAGCCCACGTTTCCGACAGAACACAGATACGCAGTATTTT. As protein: CASSPRFRQNTDTQYF. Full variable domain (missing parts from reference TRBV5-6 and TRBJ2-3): DAGVTQSPTHLIKTRGQQVTLRCSPKSGHDTVSWYQQALGQGPQFIFQYYEEEERQRGNFPDRFSGHQFPNYSSELNVNALLLGDSALYLCASSPRFRQNTDTQYFGPGTRLTVL.

CDR3 residues: CASSSSGTGGEQYF. CDR3 DNA: TGTGCCAGCAGTTCCTCCGGGACAGGGGGTGAGCAGTACTTC. The V gene is TRBV28, the J gene TRBJ2-7; TRBD1 matches 11 bases. Looked up from germline, CDR1 is MDHEN and CDR2 is SYDVKM. The CDR3 extends over 14 amino acids. After removal of 4 bases from V and 7 bases from J, the junction contained 6 bases not matched to a gene.

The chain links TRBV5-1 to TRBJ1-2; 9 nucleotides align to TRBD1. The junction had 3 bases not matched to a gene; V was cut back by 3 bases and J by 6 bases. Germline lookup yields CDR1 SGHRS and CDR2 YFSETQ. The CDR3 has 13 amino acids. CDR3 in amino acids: CASSSDRGDGYTF. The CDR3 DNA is TGCGCCAGCAGCTCGGACAGGGGTGATGGCTACACCTTC. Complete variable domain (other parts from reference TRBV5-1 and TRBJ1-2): KAGVTQTPRYLIKTRGQQVTLSCSPISGHRSVSWYQQTPGQGLQFLFEYFSETQRNKGNFPGRFSGRQFSNSRSEMNVSTLELGDSALYLCASSSDRGDGYTFGSGTRLTVV.

The chain's CDR3 is CASSLVEGVSISEQFF. CDR3 nucleotides: TGTGCCAGCAGCTTAGTGGAAGGCGTATCCATCAGTGAGCAGTTCTTC. This chain connects TRBV7-9 to TRBJ2-1; D unresolved. V was trimmed by 1 base and J by 9 bases, leaving 19 bases between them. This CDR3 is 16 amino acids long. CDR1 is SEHNR, CDR2 FQNEAQ, per germline (reference sequence).

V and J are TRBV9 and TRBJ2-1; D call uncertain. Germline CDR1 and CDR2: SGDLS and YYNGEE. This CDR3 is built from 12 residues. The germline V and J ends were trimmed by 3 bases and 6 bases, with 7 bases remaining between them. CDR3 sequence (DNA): TGTGCCAGCAGCGATTTGAGCAATGAGCAGTTCTTC. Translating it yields CASSDLSNEQFF.

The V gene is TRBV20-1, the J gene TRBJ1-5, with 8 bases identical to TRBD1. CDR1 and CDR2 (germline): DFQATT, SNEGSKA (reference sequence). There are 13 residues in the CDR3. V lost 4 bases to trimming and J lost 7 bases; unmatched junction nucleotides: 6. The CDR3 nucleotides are TGCAGTGCTACGGCTGGACAGGGACAGCCCCAGCATTTT. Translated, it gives CSATAGQGQPQHF.